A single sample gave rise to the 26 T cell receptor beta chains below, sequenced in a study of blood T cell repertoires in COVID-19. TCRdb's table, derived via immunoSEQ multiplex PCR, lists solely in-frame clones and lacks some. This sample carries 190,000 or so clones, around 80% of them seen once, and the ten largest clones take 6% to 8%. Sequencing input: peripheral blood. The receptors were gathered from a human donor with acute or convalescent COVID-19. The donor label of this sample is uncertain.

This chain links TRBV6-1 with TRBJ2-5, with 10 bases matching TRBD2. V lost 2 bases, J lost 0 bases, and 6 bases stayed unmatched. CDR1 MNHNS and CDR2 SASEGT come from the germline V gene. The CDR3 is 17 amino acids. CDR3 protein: CASSEYLAGAYQETQYF. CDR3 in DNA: TGTGCCAGCAGTGAATATCTAGCGGGAGCCTACCAAGAGACCCAGTACTTC.

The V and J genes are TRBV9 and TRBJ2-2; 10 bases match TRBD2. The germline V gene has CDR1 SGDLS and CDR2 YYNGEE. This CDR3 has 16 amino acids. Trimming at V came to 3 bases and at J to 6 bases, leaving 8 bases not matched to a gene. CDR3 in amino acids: CASSARAGGSAGELFF. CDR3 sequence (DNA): TGTGCCAGCAGCGCACGAGCGGGAGGGTCGGCCGGGGAGCTGTTTTTT.

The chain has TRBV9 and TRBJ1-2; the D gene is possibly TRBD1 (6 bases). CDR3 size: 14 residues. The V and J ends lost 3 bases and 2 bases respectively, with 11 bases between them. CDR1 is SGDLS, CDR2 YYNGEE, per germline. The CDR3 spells CASSGVGQNYGYTF. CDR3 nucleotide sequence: TGTGCCAGCAGCGGTGTCGGACAGAACTATGGCTACACCTTC.

In DNA, the CDR3 is TGTGCCAGCAGCCAAGACGGGGAATATACGCAGTATTTT. It encodes CASSQDGEYTQYF. The J gene is TRBJ2-3, the V gene TRBV4-2; D possibly corresponds to TRBD2 (5 bases). This CDR3 region has 13 residues. Germline V gene data show CDR1 as LGHNA and CDR2 as YNFKEQ. V was trimmed by 0 bases and J by 7 bases, leaving 8 bases between them.

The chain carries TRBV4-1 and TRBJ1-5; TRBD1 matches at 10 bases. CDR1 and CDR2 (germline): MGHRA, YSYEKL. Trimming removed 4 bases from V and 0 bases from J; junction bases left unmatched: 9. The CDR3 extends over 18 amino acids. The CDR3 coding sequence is TGCGCCAGCAGCCCCACCCGGGACAGGGGATATAGCAATCAGCCCCAGCATTTT. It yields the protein CASSPTRDRGYSNQPQHF.

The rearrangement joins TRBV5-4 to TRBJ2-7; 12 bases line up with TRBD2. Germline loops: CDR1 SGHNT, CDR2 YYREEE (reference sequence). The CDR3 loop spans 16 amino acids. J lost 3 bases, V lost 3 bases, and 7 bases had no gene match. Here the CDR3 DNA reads TGTGCCAGCAGCTCCCGGACTAGCGGGATAAACTACGAGCAGTACTTC. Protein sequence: CASSSRTSGINYEQYF.

As DNA, the CDR3 is TGTGCCACCAGTGACCGCTTAGCGGGTAACGAGCAGTACTTC. As protein: CATSDRLAGNEQYF. The J gene is TRBJ2-7, the V gene TRBV24-1, with 7 bases lining up with TRBD2. Germline loops: CDR1 KGHDR, CDR2 SFDVKD. There are 14 residues in the CDR3. Germline trimming cut 4 bases from V and 5 bases from J; bases unmatched to any gene: 7.

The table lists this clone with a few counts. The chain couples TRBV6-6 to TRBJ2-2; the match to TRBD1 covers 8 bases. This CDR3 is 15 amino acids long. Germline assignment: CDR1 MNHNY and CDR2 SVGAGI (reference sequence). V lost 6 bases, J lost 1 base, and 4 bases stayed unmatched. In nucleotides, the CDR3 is TGTGCCAGCAGCCTCAGGGGGCAGAACACCGGGGAGCTGTTTTTT. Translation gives CASSLRGQNTGELFF.

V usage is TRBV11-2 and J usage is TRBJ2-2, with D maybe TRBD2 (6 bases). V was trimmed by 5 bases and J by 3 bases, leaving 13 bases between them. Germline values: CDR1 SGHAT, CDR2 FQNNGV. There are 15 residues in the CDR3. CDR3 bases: TGTGCCAGCAGCATTAGTGGGACTCACACCGGGGAGCTGTTTTTT. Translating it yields CASSISGTHTGELFF.

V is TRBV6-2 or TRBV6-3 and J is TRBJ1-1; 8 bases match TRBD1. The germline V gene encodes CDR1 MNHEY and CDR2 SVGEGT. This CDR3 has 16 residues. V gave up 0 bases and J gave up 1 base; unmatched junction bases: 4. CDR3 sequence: CASSYSRTGRNTEAFF. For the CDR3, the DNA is TGTGCCAGCAGTTACTCCCGGACAGGGCGGAACACTGAAGCTTTCTTT.

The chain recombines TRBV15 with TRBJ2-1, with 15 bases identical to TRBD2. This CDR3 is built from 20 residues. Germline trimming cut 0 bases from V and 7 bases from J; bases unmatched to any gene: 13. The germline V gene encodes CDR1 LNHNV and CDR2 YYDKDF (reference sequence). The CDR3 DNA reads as TGTGCCACCAGCAGAGATCGAGGGACTAGCGGGAGGAATGGAGATAATGAGCAGTTCTTC. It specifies CATSRDRGTSGRNGDNEQFF.

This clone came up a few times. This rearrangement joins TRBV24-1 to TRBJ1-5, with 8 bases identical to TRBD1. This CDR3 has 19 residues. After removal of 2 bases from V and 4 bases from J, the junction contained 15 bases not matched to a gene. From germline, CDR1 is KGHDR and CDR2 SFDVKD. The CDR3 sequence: CATSDSGQGVSGGNQPQHF. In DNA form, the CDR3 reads TGTGCCACCAGTGATTCTGGACAGGGAGTTTCAGGGGGAAATCAGCCCCAGCATTTT.

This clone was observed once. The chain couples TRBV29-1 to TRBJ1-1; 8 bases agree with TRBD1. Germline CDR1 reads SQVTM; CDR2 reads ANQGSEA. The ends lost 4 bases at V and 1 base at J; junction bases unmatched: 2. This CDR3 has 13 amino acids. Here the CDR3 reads CSVGQGTNTEAFF. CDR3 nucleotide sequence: TGCAGCGTTGGACAGGGGACGAACACTGAAGCTTTCTTT.

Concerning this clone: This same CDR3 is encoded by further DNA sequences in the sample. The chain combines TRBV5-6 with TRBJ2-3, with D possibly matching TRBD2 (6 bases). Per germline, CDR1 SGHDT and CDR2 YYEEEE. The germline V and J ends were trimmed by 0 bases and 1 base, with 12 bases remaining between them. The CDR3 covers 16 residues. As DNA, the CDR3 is TGTGCCAGCAGCTTGGTCGGGGGTGGGGGCACAGATACGCAGTATTTT. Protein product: CASSLVGGGGTDTQYF. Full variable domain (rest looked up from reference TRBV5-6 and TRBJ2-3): DAGVTQSPTHLIKTRGQQVTLRCSPKSGHDTVSWYQQALGQGPQFIFQYYEEEERQRGNFPDRFSGHQFPNYSSELNVNALLLGDSALYLCASSLVGGGGTDTQYFGPGTRLTVL.

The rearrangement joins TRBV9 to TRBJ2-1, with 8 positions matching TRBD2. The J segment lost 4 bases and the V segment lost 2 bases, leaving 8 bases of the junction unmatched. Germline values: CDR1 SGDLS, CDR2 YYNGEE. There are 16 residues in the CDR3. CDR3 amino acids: CASSVRSGIAYNEQFF. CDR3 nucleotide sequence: TGTGCCAGCAGCGTCCGTAGCGGGATAGCGTACAATGAGCAGTTCTTC.

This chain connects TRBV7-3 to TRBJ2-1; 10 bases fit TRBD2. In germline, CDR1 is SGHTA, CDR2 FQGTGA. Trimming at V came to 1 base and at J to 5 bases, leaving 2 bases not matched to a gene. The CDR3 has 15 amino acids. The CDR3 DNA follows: TGTGCCAGCAGCTTAAGGACTAGCGGAAACAATGAGCAGTTCTTC. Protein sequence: CASSLRTSGNNEQFF.

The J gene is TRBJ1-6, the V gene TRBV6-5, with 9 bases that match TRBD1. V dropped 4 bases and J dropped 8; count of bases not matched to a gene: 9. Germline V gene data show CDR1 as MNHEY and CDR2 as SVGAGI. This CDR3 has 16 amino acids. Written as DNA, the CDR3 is TGTGCCAGCAGTTCCCGGACAGGGGAGTATTATTCACCCCTCCACTTT. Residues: CASSSRTGEYYSPLHF.

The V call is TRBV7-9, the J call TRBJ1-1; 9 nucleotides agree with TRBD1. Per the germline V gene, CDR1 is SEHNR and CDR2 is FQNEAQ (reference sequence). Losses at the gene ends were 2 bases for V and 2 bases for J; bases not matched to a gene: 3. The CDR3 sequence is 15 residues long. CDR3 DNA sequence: TGTGCCAGCAGCTTAAGGGACAGGGTTAACACTGAAGCTTTCTTT. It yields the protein CASSLRDRVNTEAFF.

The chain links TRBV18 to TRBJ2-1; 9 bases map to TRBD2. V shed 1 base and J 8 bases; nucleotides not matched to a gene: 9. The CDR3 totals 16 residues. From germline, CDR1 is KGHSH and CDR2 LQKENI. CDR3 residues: CASSPRGGRAIYEQFF. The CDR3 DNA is TGTGCCAGCTCACCACGGGGCGGGAGGGCCATCTATGAGCAGTTCTTC.

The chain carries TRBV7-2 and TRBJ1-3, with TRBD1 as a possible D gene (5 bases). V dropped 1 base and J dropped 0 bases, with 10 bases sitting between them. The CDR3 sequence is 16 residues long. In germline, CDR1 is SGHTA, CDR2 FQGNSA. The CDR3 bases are TGTGCCAGCAGCTTAGACAGGTTAAGCTCTGGAAACACCATATATTTT. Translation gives CASSLDRLSSGNTIYF.

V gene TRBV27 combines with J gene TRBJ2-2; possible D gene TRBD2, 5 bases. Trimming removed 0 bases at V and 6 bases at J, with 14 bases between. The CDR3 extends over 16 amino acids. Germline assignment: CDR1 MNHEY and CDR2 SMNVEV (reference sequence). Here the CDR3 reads CASSLSRGSGAGELFF. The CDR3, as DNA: TGTGCCAGCAGTTTATCTCGTGGGAGTGGGGCCGGGGAGCTGTTTTTT.

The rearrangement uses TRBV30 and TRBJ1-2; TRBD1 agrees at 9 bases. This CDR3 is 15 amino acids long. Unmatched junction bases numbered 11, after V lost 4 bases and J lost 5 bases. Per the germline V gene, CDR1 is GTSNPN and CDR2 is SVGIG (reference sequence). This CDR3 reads CAWIKTGGGIYGYTF. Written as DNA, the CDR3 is TGTGCCTGGATTAAAACAGGGGGCGGAATTTATGGCTACACCTTC.

Here the CDR3 DNA reads TGTGCCAGCAGTTTGACCCCTGTGGGGGGGGCAGAACAGCCCCAGCATTTT. This translates into CASSLTPVGGAEQPQHF. The chain is built from TRBV28 and TRBJ1-5, with D perhaps matching TRBD1 (6 bases). CDR1 is MDHEN and CDR2 is SYDVKM in the germline V gene. The CDR3 covers 17 residues. Trimming pared 3 bases from V and 7 bases from J, leaving 22 bases between.

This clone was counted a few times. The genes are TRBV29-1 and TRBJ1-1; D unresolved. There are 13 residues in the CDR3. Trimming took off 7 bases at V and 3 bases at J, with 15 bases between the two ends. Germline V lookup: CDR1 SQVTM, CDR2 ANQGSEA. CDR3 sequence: CSDGLGWDTEAFF. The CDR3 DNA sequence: TGCAGCGATGGTTTGGGCTGGGACACTGAAGCTTTCTTT.

The CDR3 is CASSEAEDRVTGELFF. The CDR3 DNA reads TGTGCCAGCAGTGAAGCGGAGGACAGGGTCACCGGGGAGCTGTTTTTT. The V gene is TRBV6-1, the J gene TRBJ2-2; TRBD1 aligns across 8 bases. Germline V CDR1 and CDR2: MNHNS, SASEGT. V was pared by 0 bases and J by 4 bases, with 4 bases of the junction left unmatched. The CDR3 extends over 16 amino acids.

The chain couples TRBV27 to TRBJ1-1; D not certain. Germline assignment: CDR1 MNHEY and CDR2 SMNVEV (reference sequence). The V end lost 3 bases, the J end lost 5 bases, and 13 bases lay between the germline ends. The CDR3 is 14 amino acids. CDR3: CASSFGPIATEAFF. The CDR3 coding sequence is TGTGCCAGCAGTTTTGGGCCGATTGCGACTGAAGCTTTCTTT.